A selection of T cell receptor beta chains follows, all from one sample in a study of blood T cell repertoires in COVID-19. Libraries were prepared by immunoSEQ multiplex PCR; TCRdb keeps only in-frame clonotypes and omits some of them. In the table there are nearly 80,000 clones, 75% to 95% of which are singletons. Input material: peripheral blood. Receptors were obtained from a woman at least 80 years old with acute or convalescent COVID-19. CDR3s include the opening cysteine and the closing phenylalanine or tryptophan. A D gene is named only where the DNA matches it firmly.

d_call: TRBD2
v_call: TRBV7-9
j_call: TRBJ2-1
cdr3_aa: CASSFRRGLAVSNEQFF

d_call: .
v_call: TRBV4-2
j_call: TRBJ1-4
cdr3_aa: CASSQRGEKLFF

d_call: .
v_call: TRBV2
j_call: TRBJ2-3
cdr3_aa: CASSEDRSTDTQYF

d_call: TRBD2
v_call: TRBV5-1
j_call: TRBJ2-3
cdr3_aa: CASSWTGTSGTDTQYF

d_call: .
v_call: TRBV6-2/TRBV6-3
j_call: TRBJ2-7
cdr3_aa: CASSLEPSYEQYF

d_call: .
v_call: TRBV19
j_call: TRBJ1-5
cdr3_aa: CASSLQDQPQHF

d_call: TRBD2
v_call: TRBV7-3
j_call: TRBJ2-1
cdr3_aa: CASSSGTSGYNEQFF

d_call: TRBD2
v_call: TRBV7-8
j_call: TRBJ2-5
cdr3_aa: CASSWGQTSGDF

d_call: TRBD1
v_call: TRBV19
j_call: TRBJ2-7
cdr3_aa: CASSPRDRGTYEQYF

d_call: .
v_call: TRBV19
j_call: TRBJ1-6
cdr3_aa: CATTQAVYTNSPLHF

d_call: TRBD2
v_call: TRBV9
j_call: TRBJ2-1
cdr3_aa: CASSVTSGSLDDNEQFF

d_call: TRBD2
v_call: TRBV9
j_call: TRBJ2-7
cdr3_aa: CASSPSSGEHSYEQYF

d_call: TRBD1
v_call: TRBV19
j_call: TRBJ2-5
cdr3_aa: CASSKRTGTQETQYF

d_call: TRBD1
v_call: TRBV10-1
j_call: TRBJ1-2
cdr3_aa: CASSGFRSPTGQGAANYGYTF

d_call: TRBD1
v_call: TRBV6-5
j_call: TRBJ1-2
cdr3_aa: CASSYRTGDDGYTF

d_call: TRBD2
v_call: TRBV4-1
j_call: TRBJ2-2
cdr3_aa: CASSQDRGLAGAPGELFF

d_call: TRBD2
v_call: TRBV29-1
j_call: TRBJ2-7
cdr3_aa: CSVTGTSGSYEQYF

d_call: .
v_call: TRBV7-9
j_call: TRBJ1-2
cdr3_aa: CASSLGGGYTF

d_call: TRBD1
v_call: TRBV7-2
j_call: TRBJ2-1
cdr3_aa: CASSQDRGPGNEQFF

d_call: .
v_call: TRBV4-2
j_call: TRBJ2-7
cdr3_aa: CASSQVGGPGTYEQYF

d_call: .
v_call: TRBV13
j_call: TRBJ2-4
cdr3_aa: CASTRRDFENIQYF

d_call: .
v_call: TRBV6-5
j_call: TRBJ1-5
cdr3_aa: CASSQQDQPQHF

d_call: TRBD2
v_call: TRBV9
j_call: TRBJ2-5
cdr3_aa: CASSVGNGLAGEETQYF

d_call: TRBD2
v_call: TRBV5-1
j_call: TRBJ2-2
cdr3_aa: CASSPRVAGDGELFF

d_call: .
v_call: TRBV18
j_call: TRBJ1-2
cdr3_aa: CASSPPENYGYTF

d_call: .
v_call: TRBV2
j_call: TRBJ2-4
cdr3_aa: CASRLSGVLAKNIQYF

d_call: .
v_call: TRBV15
j_call: TRBJ1-2
cdr3_aa: CATSRGNKPNYGYTF

d_call: TRBD2
v_call: TRBV5-1
j_call: TRBJ2-1
cdr3_aa: CASSSHSGRRSYNEQFF

d_call: TRBD1
v_call: TRBV28
j_call: TRBJ1-6
cdr3_aa: CASSSGTVNNSPLHF

d_call: TRBD2
v_call: TRBV6-2/TRBV6-3
j_call: TRBJ2-7
cdr3_aa: CASSYSSLAGGPYEQYF

d_call: TRBD2
v_call: TRBV6-5
j_call: TRBJ2-7
cdr3_aa: CASSPSGGAGYEQYF

d_call: .
v_call: TRBV19
j_call: TRBJ1-6
cdr3_aa: CASSIGWGDSPLHF

d_call: TRBD2
v_call: TRBV19
j_call: TRBJ2-7
cdr3_aa: CASSPSGGRGLAGRNEQYF

d_call: .
v_call: TRBV10-1
j_call: TRBJ1-4
cdr3_aa: CASSESCRVTNEKLFF

d_call: .
v_call: TRBV5-8
j_call: TRBJ2-1
cdr3_aa: CASSLPGTSRGNEQFF

d_call: .
v_call: TRBV4-1
j_call: TRBJ1-1
cdr3_aa: CASSPSFSRSVNTEAFF